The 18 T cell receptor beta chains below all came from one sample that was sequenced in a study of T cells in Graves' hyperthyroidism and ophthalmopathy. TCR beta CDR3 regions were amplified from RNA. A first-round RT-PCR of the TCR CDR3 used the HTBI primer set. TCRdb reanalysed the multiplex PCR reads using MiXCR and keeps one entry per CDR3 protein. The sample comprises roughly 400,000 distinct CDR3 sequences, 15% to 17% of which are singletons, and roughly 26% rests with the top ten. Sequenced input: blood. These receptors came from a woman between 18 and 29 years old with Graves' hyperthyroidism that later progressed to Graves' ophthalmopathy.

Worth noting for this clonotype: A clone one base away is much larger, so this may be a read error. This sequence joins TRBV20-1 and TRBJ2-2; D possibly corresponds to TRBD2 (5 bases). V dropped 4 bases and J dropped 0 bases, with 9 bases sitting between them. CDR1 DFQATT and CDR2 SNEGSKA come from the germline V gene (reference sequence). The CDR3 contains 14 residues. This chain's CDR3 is CSAISGTNTGELFF. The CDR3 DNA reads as TGCAGTGCTATCAGCGGAACGAACACCGGGGAGCTGTTTTTT.

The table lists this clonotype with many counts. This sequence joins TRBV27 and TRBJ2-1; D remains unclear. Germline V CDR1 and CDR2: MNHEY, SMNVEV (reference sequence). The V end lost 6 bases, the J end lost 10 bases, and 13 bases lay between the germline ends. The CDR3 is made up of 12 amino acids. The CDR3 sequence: CASRSFGDEQFF. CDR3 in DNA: TGTGCCAGCAGATCATTCGGCGACGAGCAGTTCTTC.

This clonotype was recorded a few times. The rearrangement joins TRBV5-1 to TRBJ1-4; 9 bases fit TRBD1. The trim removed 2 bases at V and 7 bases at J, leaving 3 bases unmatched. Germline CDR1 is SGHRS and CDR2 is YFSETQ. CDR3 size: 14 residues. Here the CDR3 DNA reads TGCGCCAGCAGCTTTACAGGGGGCACTGAAAAACTGTTTTTT. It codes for CASSFTGGTEKLFF.

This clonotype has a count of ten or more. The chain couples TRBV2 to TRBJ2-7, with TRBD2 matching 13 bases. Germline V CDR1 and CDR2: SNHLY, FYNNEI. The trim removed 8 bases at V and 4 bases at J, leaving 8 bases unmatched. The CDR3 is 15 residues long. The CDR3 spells CASGPRTSGSYEQYF. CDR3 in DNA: TGTGCCAGCGGACCTCGGACTAGCGGGAGTTACGAGCAGTACTTC.

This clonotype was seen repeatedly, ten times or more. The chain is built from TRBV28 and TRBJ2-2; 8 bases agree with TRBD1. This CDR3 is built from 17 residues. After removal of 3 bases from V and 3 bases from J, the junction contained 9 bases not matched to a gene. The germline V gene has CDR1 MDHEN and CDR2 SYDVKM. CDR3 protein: CASSFRHRGRYTGELFF. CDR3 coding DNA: TGTGCCAGCAGTTTTAGGCACAGGGGGAGGTACACCGGGGAGCTGTTTTTT.

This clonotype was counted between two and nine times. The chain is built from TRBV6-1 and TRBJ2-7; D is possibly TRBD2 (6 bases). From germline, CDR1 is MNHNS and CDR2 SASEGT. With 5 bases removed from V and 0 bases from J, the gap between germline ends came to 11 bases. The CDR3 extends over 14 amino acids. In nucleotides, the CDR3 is TGTGCCAGCAGTCAGGCGACTAGCTCCTACGAGCAGTACTTC. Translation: CASSQATSSYEQYF.

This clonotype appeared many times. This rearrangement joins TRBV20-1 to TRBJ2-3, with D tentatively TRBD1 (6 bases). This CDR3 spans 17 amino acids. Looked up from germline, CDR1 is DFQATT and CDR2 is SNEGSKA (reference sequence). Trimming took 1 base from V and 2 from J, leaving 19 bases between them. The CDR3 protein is CSARGPGTLGHTDTQYF. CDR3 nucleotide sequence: TGCAGTGCTAGAGGGCCCGGGACACTCGGTCACACAGATACGCAGTATTTT.

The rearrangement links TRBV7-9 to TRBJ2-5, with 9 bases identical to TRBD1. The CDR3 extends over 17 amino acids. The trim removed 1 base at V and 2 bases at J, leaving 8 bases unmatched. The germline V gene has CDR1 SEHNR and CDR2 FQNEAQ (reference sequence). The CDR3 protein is CASSLVGQGPVQETQYF. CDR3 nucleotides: TGTGCCAGCAGCTTAGTAGGACAGGGGCCAGTGCAAGAGACCCAGTACTTC.

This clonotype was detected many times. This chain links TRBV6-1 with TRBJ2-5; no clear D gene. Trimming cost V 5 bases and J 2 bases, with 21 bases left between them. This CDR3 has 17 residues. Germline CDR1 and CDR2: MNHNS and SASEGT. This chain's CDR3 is CASSSPPVIVLQETQYF. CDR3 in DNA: TGTGCCAGCAGTAGCCCCCCAGTTATCGTTCTTCAAGAGACCCAGTACTTC.

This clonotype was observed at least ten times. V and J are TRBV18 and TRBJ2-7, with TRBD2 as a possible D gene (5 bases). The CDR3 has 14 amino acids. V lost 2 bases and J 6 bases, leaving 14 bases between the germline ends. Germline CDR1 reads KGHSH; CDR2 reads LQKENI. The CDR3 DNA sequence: TGTGCCAGCTCACCAGGAGGTGTAGGGCTCGAGCAGTACTTC. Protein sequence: CASSPGGVGLEQYF.

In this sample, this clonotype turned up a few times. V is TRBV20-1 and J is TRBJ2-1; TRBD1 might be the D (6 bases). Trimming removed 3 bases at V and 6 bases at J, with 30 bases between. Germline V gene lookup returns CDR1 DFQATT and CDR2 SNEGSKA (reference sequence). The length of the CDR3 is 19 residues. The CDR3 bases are TGCAGTGCTAGTTTTTCTACCCCCCCGGGACATTGGGTTTCCAATGAGCAGTTCTTC. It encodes CSASFSTPPGHWVSNEQFF.

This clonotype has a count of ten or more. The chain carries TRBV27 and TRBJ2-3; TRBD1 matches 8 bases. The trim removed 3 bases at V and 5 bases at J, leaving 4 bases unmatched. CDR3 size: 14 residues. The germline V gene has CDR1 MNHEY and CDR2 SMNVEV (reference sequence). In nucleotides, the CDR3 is TGTGCCAGCAGTTTCAGGGGGCAGGTAGATACGCAGTATTTT. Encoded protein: CASSFRGQVDTQYF.

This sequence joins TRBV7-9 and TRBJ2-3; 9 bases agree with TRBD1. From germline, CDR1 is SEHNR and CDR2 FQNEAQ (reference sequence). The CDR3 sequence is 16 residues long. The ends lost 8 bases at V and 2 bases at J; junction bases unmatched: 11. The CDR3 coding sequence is TGTGCCAGCGGTGACCCGGGACAGGGAACCACAGATACGCAGTATTTT. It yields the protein CASGDPGQGTTDTQYF.

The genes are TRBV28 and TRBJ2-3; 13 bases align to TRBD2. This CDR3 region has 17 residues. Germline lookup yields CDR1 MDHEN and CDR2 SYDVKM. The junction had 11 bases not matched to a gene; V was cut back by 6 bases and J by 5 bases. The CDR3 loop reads CASSLGLAGPSGDTQYF. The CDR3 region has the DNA TGTGCCAGCAGCCTGGGACTAGCGGGACCCTCCGGAGATACGCAGTATTTT.

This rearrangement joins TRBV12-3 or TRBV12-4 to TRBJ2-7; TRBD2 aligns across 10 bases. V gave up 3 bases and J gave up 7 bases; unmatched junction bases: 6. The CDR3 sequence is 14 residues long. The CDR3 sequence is CASSFPTSGQEQYF. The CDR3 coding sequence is TGTGCCAGCAGTTTTCCGACTAGCGGGCAAGAGCAGTACTTC.

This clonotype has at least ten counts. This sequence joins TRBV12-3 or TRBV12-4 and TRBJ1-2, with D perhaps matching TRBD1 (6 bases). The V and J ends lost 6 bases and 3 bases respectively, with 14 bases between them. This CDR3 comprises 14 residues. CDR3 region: CASSPDRSYYGYTF. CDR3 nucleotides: TGTGCCAGCAGCCCTGACAGGAGTTACTATGGCTACACCTTC.

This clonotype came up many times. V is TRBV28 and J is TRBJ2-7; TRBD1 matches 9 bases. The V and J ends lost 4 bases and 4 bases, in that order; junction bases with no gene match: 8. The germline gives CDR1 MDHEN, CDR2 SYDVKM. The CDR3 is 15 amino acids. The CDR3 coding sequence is TGTGCCAGCAGTTCGCCCGGGACAGGGCTTTACGAGCAGTACTTC. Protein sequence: CASSSPGTGLYEQYF. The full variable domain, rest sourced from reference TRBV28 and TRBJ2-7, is DVKVTQSSRYLVKRTGEKVFLECVQDMDHENMFWYRQDPGLGLRLIYFSYDVKMKEKGDIPEGYSVSREKKERFSLILESASTNQTSMYLCASSSPGTGLYEQYFGPGTRLTVT.

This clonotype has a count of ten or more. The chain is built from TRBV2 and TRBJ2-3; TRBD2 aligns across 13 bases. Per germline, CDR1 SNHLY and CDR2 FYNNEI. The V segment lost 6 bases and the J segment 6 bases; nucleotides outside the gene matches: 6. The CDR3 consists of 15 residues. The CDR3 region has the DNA TGTGCCAGCAGCGTAAGGACTAGCGGGGGTGATACGCAGTATTTT. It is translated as CASSVRTSGGDTQYF. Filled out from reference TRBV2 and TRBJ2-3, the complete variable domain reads EPEVTQTPSHQVTQMGQEVILRCVPISNHLYFYWYRQILGQKVEFLVSFYNNEISEKSEIFDDQFSVERPDGSNFTLKIRSTKLEDSAMYFCASSVRTSGGDTQYFGPGTRLTVL.